A selection of T cell receptor beta chains follows, all from one sample in a study of shared clonotypes between healthy human individuals. Assay used: immunoSEQ multiplex PCR; TCRdb lists only in-frame clones, some missing. The table shows about 1 million clones, with roughly 80% occurring only once. The sample consisted of memory CD4+ T cells sorted from blood. The receptors were gathered from a young man in good health. CDR3s include the opening cysteine and the closing phenylalanine or tryptophan. Fields, in order: V gene, J gene, clone size, D gene, CDR3 DNA, CDR3 protein. D genes are given only for firm matches. Not every row has a clone size; where given, it reads once, few, many or a size class.

TRBV14	TRBJ1-1	few	-	TGTGCCAGCTCTGAGGGGCTAAGCACTGAAGCTTTCTTT	CASSEGLSTEAFF
TRBV5-4	TRBJ2-1	-	-	TGTGCCAGCAGCTTCGGCCTAGCTGTCTCCTACAATGAGCAGTTCTTC	CASSFGLAVSYNEQFF
TRBV2	TRBJ2-2	few	-	TGTGCCAGCCGGGTAATGTGGGGCACCGGGGAGCTGTTTTTT	CASRVMWGTGELFF
TRBV28	TRBJ2-1	-	-	TGTGCCAGCAGCCGGGGGCGGGGGCAGTTCTTC	CASSRGRGQFF
TRBV5-4	TRBJ2-3	-	-	TGTGCCAGCAGCCCCCCCGGGACTAGCACAGATACGCAGTATTTT	CASSPPGTSTDTQYF
TRBV30	TRBJ2-7	few	-	TGTGCCTGGAGTAGACAAAACGAGCAGTACTTC	CAWSRQNEQYF
TRBV6-1	TRBJ1-5	-	-	TGTGCCAGCAGTGAACTAGGGGGCAATCAGCCCCAGCATTTT	CASSELGGNQPQHF
TRBV7-9	TRBJ1-2	-	-	TGTGCCAGCAGCTTAGGGACAGCCGGAAATGGCTACACCTTC	CASSLGTAGNGYTF
TRBV29-1	TRBJ1-5	-	-	TGCAGCGTTGAAGAATTACCGGGTTCAAGGACCGATCAGCCCCAGCATTTT	CSVEELPGSRTDQPQHF
TRBV10-2	TRBJ2-5	-	TRBD2	TGCGCCAGCAGTGAGCTTAGCGGGGTGGGATTCGAGACCCAGTACTTC	CASSELSGVGFETQYF
TRBV27	TRBJ2-3	-	TRBD2	TGTGCCAGCAGTTCAAGGAGCGGGAGGAGTATAGGTTCAGATACGCAGTATTTT	CASSSRSGRSIGSDTQYF
TRBV18	TRBJ2-7	-	-	TGTGCCAGCTCAGACATTCGAACAGGGCTTGGCGAGCAGTACTTC	CASSDIRTGLGEQYF
TRBV11-2	TRBJ2-7	once	TRBD2	TGTGCCAGCAGCTTGATCCGCGGGAGGGCCGGGGAGCAGTACTTC	CASSLIRGRAGEQYF
TRBV19	TRBJ2-2	-	-	TGTGCCAGTAGTATGGGTAACACCGGGGAGCTGTTTTTT	CASSMGNTGELFF
TRBV7-9	TRBJ1-2	-	-	TGTGCCAGCAGCCCCCCTAGAGCTAACTATGGCTACACCTTC	CASSPPRANYGYTF
TRBV2	TRBJ2-5	-	-	TGTGCCAGCAGCCGGGGCCGTGAGACCCAGTACTTC	CASSRGRETQYF
TRBV2	TRBJ2-7	-	TRBD1	TGTGCCAGCAGACCGGGACAGGACCCCTCCTACGAGCAGTACTTC	CASRPGQDPSYEQYF
TRBV9	TRBJ1-2	few	-	TGTGCCAGCAGCCCCCCGGGTGGGGGCAATGGCTACACCTTC	CASSPPGGGNGYTF
TRBV18	TRBJ1-4	-	TRBD1	TGTGCCAGCTCACCCGAGGACAGGGGTAATGAAAAACTGTTTTTT	CASSPEDRGNEKLFF
TRBV6-1	TRBJ1-4	-	TRBD1	TGTGCCAGCAGCCGGAAACAGGGGGCAGATGAAAAACTGTTTTTT	CASSRKQGADEKLFF
TRBV28	TRBJ1-2	-	-	TGTGCCAGCAGCGATCAACATGGCTACACCTTC	CASSDQHGYTF
TRBV7-9	TRBJ2-5	-	-	TGTGCCAGCAGCTTAGCCCCCGCGGGGACCCAGTACTTC	CASSLAPAGTQYF
TRBV7-9	TRBJ2-2	once	TRBD2	TGTGCCAGCAGCTCGACTAGCGGGAGGGCCGGTGACGGGGAGCTGTTTTTT	CASSSTSGRAGDGELFF
TRBV7-2	TRBJ2-3	-	-	TGTGCCAGCAGCTTAAACTCGAGGGATACGCAGTATTTT	CASSLNSRDTQYF
TRBV14	TRBJ1-6	-	TRBD1	TGTGCCAGCAGCCCAGGACAGGGGTATAATTCACCCCTCCACTTT	CASSPGQGYNSPLHF
TRBV7-9	TRBJ2-7	-	TRBD2	TGTGCCAGCAGCTTATTCCGGACTAGCGGGAACGACGAGCAGTACTTC	CASSLFRTSGNDEQYF
TRBV5-3	TRBJ1-5	-	-	TGTGCCAGAAGCCCCGACAGAGGGCGCGATCAGCCCCAGCATTTT	CARSPDRGRDQPQHF
TRBV5-1	TRBJ2-7	few	-	TGCGCCAGCAGCTTGCGTCCAGGGGTCTACGAGCAGTACTTC	CASSLRPGVYEQYF
TRBV29-1	TRBJ2-7	-	-	TGCAGCGTTGAACCGTTTAAACAGGTTGGCGAGCAGTACTTC	CSVEPFKQVGEQYF
TRBV9	TRBJ2-2	-	TRBD2	TGTGCCAGCAGCGTCCTGGGGAGCGGGGCGAACACCGGGGAGCTGTTTTTT	CASSVLGSGANTGELFF
TRBV18	TRBJ2-4	-	-	TGTGCCAGCTCACCAACACTAGCCTTTTCTGATGTAGCCAAAAACATTCAGTACTTC	CASSPTLAFSDVAKNIQYF
TRBV7-3	TRBJ1-1	-	-	TGTGCCAGCAGCTTAACGTGGGCCGGGGTCATGAACACTGAAGCTTTCTTT	CASSLTWAGVMNTEAFF
TRBV19	TRBJ2-3	-	TRBD2	TGTGCCAGTAGCCAATGGGCGACTAGCGGTACCACAGATACGCAGTATTTT	CASSQWATSGTTDTQYF
TRBV7-2	TRBJ2-2	-	-	TGTGCCAGGCGGGACAGGAACACCGGGGAGCTGTTTTTT	CARRDRNTGELFF
TRBV13	TRBJ1-3	few	-	TGTGCCAGCAGCTCGCGGACCTTGTCTGGAAACACCATATATTTT	CASSSRTLSGNTIYF
TRBV18	TRBJ1-6	-	-	TGTGCCAGCTCAACCGGGGACTATAATTCACCCCTCCACTTT	CASSTGDYNSPLHF
TRBV10-2	TRBJ1-2	-	-	TGCGCCAGCGTTTCGGGGGATTCGAGCGGCTATGGCTACACCTTC	CASVSGDSSGYGYTF
TRBV10-3	TRBJ1-2	-	-	TGTGCCATCAGTGTGGGGGATGGCTACACCTTC	CAISVGDGYTF
TRBV21-1	TRBJ1-6	-	-	TGTGCCAGCAGCATGTCCCTTCCCGCTTTAGACCAGCGCCTCCACTTT	CASSMSLPALDQRLHF